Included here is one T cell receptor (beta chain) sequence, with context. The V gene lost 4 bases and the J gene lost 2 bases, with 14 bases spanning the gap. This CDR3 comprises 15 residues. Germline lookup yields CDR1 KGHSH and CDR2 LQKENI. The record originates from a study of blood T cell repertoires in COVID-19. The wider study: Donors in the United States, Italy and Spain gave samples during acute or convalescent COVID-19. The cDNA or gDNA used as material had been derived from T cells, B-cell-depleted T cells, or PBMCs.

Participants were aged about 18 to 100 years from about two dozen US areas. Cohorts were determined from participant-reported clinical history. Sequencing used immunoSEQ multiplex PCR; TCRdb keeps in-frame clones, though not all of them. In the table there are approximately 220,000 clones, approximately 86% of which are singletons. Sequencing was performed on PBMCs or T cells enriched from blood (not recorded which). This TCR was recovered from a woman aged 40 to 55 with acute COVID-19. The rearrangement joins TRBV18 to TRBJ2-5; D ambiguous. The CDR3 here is CASSQTSIGQETQYF. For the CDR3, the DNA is TGTGCCAGCTCACAAACTTCGATCGGTCAAGAGACCCAGTACTTC.